The next 7 T cell receptor beta chains were all read from a single sample in a study of blood T cell repertoires in COVID-19 (TCRdb year 2020). Receptor amplification or capture employed the immunoSEQ multiplex PCR assay. TCRdb limited this immuneACCESS table to in-frame rearrangements with V and J called. A share of clones is missing; checked studies link under half to unresolved V genes, and the rest is unexplained. This sample lists about 230,000 clones; about 88% were detected once. About 0.93% of the sample goes to the ten largest clones. What was sequenced was peripheral blood. These receptors were obtained from a middle-aged man with acute or convalescent COVID-19.

This chain joins TRBV12-3 or TRBV12-4 and TRBJ1-2; 10 bases match TRBD1. V shed 6 bases, J shed 3 bases, and the junction held 1 base outside the gene matches. The CDR3 totals 13 residues. CDR3 bases: TGTGCCAGCAGGGGGACAGGGGACTATGGCTACACCTTC. The encoded protein is CASRGTGDYGYTF.

The chain employs TRBV4-1 and TRBJ1-1; tentative D call: TRBD1 (5 bases). Germline V gene sequence: CDR1 MGHRA, CDR2 YSYEKL. Trimming stripped 1 base from V and 0 bases from J, with 12 bases between. The CDR3 consists of 16 residues. CDR3 DNA: TGCGCCAGCAGCCAAGGCGGGGGTAGGGTGAACACTGAAGCTTTCTTT. Encoded protein: CASSQGGGRVNTEAFF.

V usage is TRBV28 and J usage is TRBJ2-7; TRBD1 agrees at 9 bases. The germline gives CDR1 MDHEN, CDR2 SYDVKM. CDR3 size: 15 residues. The J segment lost 2 bases and the V segment lost 1 base, leaving 3 bases of the junction unmatched. The CDR3 loop is CASSLSGQGTYEQYF. Written as DNA, the CDR3 is TGTGCCAGCAGTTTATCAGGACAGGGGACCTACGAGCAGTACTTC.

The chain employs TRBV11-2 and TRBJ1-6; D unclear. V lost 1 base and J lost 0, with 16 bases in between. The CDR3 contains 19 residues. Germline assignment: CDR1 SGHAT and CDR2 FQNNGV. The CDR3 sequence: CASSLGGAAVSSYNSPLHF. The CDR3 nucleotides are TGTGCCAGCAGCTTAGGGGGAGCGGCTGTGAGCTCCTATAATTCACCCCTCCACTTT.

CDR3 protein: CASRGDKQVGYTF. The CDR3 DNA is TGTGCCAGCAGGGGCGACAAACAGGTTGGCTACACCTTC. V gene TRBV3-1 (or the pseudogene TRBV3-2) combines with J gene TRBJ1-2, with a weak D call TRBD1 (5 bases). Trimming stripped 6 bases from V and 7 bases from J, with 15 bases between. Per germline, CDR1 LGHDT and CDR2 YNNKEL (reference sequence). The CDR3 contains 13 residues.

The CDR3 reads CASSDSATNYGYTF. The CDR3 bases are TGCGCCAGCAGTGACAGCGCAACTAACTATGGCTACACCTTC. The chain has TRBV10-2 and TRBJ1-2, with D hard to call. The V end lost 3 bases, the J end lost 0 bases, and 8 bases lay between the germline ends. The germline V gene encodes CDR1 WSHSY and CDR2 SAAADI. This CDR3 has 14 residues.

The genes are TRBV19 and TRBJ1-5; D is ambiguous. The CDR3 totals 14 residues. The V end lost 3 bases, the J end lost 0 bases, and 6 bases lay between the germline ends. Germline CDR1 reads LNHDA; CDR2 reads SQIVND (reference sequence). The CDR3, as DNA: TGTGCCAGTAGTATGGGCCTTAGCAATCAGCCCCAGCATTTT. It codes for CASSMGLSNQPQHF.